The 12 T cell receptor beta chains in this list originate from one sample, sequenced in a study of chemoradiotherapy in HPV16-positive cancers. TCRdb's copy holds only in-frame clones and misses some; the assay was immunoSEQ multiplex PCR. The table lists roughly 34,000 clones, about 88% of them singletons. Sequences were derived from blood, sampled from a patient who underwent chemoradiotherapy. The receptors were gathered from a human donor with HPV-associated anogenital cancer.

This clone showed up just once. V usage is TRBV29-1 and J usage is TRBJ1-4, with 10 nucleotides matching TRBD1. J was trimmed by 8 bases and V by 4 bases; bases with no gene match: 1. The CDR3 has 12 residues. The V gene's germline CDR1 is SQVTM and CDR2 ANQGSEA. The CDR3, as DNA: TGCAGCGTTGCGGGACAGGGGGAAAAACTGTTTTTT. This codes for CSVAGQGEKLFF.

The J gene is TRBJ1-2, the V gene TRBV6-5; TRBD1 aligns across 8 bases. Germline lookup yields CDR1 MNHEY and CDR2 SVGAGI. The CDR3 length is 13 residues. After removal of 6 bases from V and 7 bases from J, the junction contained 7 bases not matched to a gene. The CDR3 protein is CASRVGQERGYTF. In DNA, the CDR3 is TGTGCCAGCAGAGTGGGACAGGAACGTGGCTACACCTTC.

The rearrangement uses TRBV4-1 and TRBJ2-3; tentatively, D is TRBD2 (5 bases). Deletions cut 0 bases from V and 2 bases from J, with 12 bases between. The V gene's germline CDR1 is MGHRA and CDR2 YSYEKL. The CDR3 loop spans 16 amino acids. The CDR3 nucleotides read TGCGCCAGCAGCCAAGAAGGACCGCGGGCCACAGATACGCAGTATTTT. Translating gives CASSQEGPRATDTQYF.

By proportion, this clone is large. In the same sample, other DNA sequences code for this CDR3. The V call is TRBV28, the J call TRBJ2-5; D might be TRBD2 (5 bases). Between the trimmed V and J ends, which lost 5 bases and 2 bases, there was a span of 6 bases. The CDR3 is 12 amino acids. Per germline, CDR1 MDHEN and CDR2 SYDVKM. The CDR3 reads CASSPGQETQYF. The CDR3 DNA follows: TGTGCCAGCAGTCCGGGACAAGAGACCCAGTACTTC.

This rearrangement joins TRBV4-2 to TRBJ1-4; 7 bases fit TRBD1. CDR1 is LGHNA and CDR2 is YNFKEQ in the germline V gene. V gave up 3 bases and J gave up 4 bases; unmatched junction bases: 5. This CDR3 comprises 15 residues. DNA of the CDR3: TGTGCCAGCAGCCATCCGGACAGGATTAATGAAAAACTGTTTTTT. Protein: CASSHPDRINEKLFF.

The rearrangement joins TRBV5-1 to TRBJ2-3, with unresolved D. V lost 4 bases and J lost 3, with 15 bases in between. From germline, CDR1 is SGHRS and CDR2 YFSETQ. This CDR3 has 15 residues. The CDR3 here is CASSDAVGRTDTQYF. The DNA of the CDR3 is TGCGCCAGCAGCGATGCTGTTGGGCGAACAGATACGCAGTATTTT. Supplemented by reference TRBV5-1 and TRBJ2-3, the full variable domain reads KAGVTQTPRYLIKTRGQQVTLSCSPISGHRSVSWYQQTPGQGLQFLFEYFSETQRNKGNFPGRFSGRQFSNSRSEMNVSTLELGDSALYLCASSDAVGRTDTQYFGPGTRLTVL.

The V and J genes are TRBV5-6 and TRBJ2-3; TRBD1 aligns across 8 bases. CDR3 length: 13 residues. In germline, CDR1 is SGHDT, CDR2 YYEEEE. V trimming: 3 bases; J trimming: 4 bases; junction bases outside the gene matches: 1. CDR3 nucleotide sequence: TGTGCCAGCAGCTGGACAGGGCCAGATACGCAGTATTTT. As protein: CASSWTGPDTQYF.

The rearrangement joins TRBV18 to TRBJ2-1; D gene ambiguous. V lost 0 bases and J 4 bases, leaving 10 bases between the germline ends. The germline gives CDR1 KGHSH, CDR2 LQKENI. The CDR3 has 15 residues. The DNA for the CDR3 is TGTGCCAGCTCACCACCGGCACAGAATTACAATGAGCAGTTCTTC. Protein sequence: CASSPPAQNYNEQFF.

In its sample, this clone was seen once. The chain employs TRBV6-5 and TRBJ1-6; D might be TRBD1 (5 bases). The CDR3 runs to 14 residues. Trimming cost V 6 bases and J 10 bases, with 16 bases left between them. Germline V gene data show CDR1 as MNHEY and CDR2 as SVGAGI. The CDR3 DNA sequence: TGTGCCAGCAGGCCCCGGGGGGGAAAGTCACCCCTCCACTTT. Protein: CASRPRGGKSPLHF.

By share of the sample, this clone is medium-sized (0.01 to 0.1%). This chain joins TRBV7-6 and TRBJ2-7; possible D gene TRBD1, 5 bases. Looked up from germline, CDR1 is SGHVS and CDR2 is FNYEAQ. V was clipped by 8 bases and J by 5 bases, with 19 bases between them. The CDR3 is made up of 14 amino acids. As DNA, the CDR3 is TGTGCCAGCTCATTAACAGGAGAGTTGAACGAGCAGTACTTC. This codes for CASSLTGELNEQYF. Together with reference TRBV7-6 and TRBJ2-7, the CDR3 gives the full variable domain: GAGVSQSPRYKVTKRGQDVALRCDPISGHVSLYWYRQALGQGPEFLTYFNYEAQQDKSGLPNDRFSAERPEGSISTLTIQRTEQRDSAMYRCASSLTGELNEQYFGPGTRLTVT.

This chain connects TRBV6-4 to TRBJ2-7; 9 bases are shared with TRBD2. Trimming at V came to 3 bases and at J to 6 bases, leaving 6 bases not matched to a gene. The germline gives CDR1 MRHNA, CDR2 SNTAGT. The CDR3 is 14 residues long. DNA of the CDR3: TGTGCCAGCAGTGATTGGGCGGGGGGGCGCGAGCAGTACTTC. Protein sequence: CASSDWAGGREQYF.

The chain joins TRBV2 to TRBJ1-2, with D possibly matching TRBD1 (5 bases). The CDR3 covers 12 residues. Trimming took off 2 bases at V and 8 bases at J, with 9 bases between the two ends. Germline-derived CDR1 and CDR2 are SNHLY and FYNNEI. The CDR3 DNA is TGTGCCAGCAGTGAATTGAGGGGCGGCTACACCTTC. This translates into CASSELRGGYTF.